The present T cell receptor beta chain was sequenced within a study of blood T cell repertoires in COVID-19. Study-level background: Whether acute or convalescent, the COVID-19 samples came from the United States, Italy and Spain. In each case, the material was cDNA or gDNA derived from T cells, B-cell-depleted T cells, or PBMCs.

The CDR3 sequence is 16 residues long. The trim removed 1 base at V and 5 bases at J, leaving 4 bases unmatched. Per the germline V gene, CDR1 is PRHDT and CDR2 is FYEKMQ (reference sequence). As processed by the authors: Counts of nucleated cells, estimated from reference gene primer amplification, were obtained. Some clones are missing from TCRdb's copy, which holds only in-frame ones; the method was immunoSEQ multiplex PCR. V and J calls plus clone size are reproduced from that table; the DNA served to infer D and trimming. The data contain fewer than 200,000 clones, 84% of them singletons. Source material: peripheral blood. The source is a man aged 35-49 years who had recovered from COVID-19. The chain uses TRBV13 and TRBJ2-2, with 10 nucleotides matching TRBD2. CDR3: CASSLASGGWTGELFF. The CDR3 nucleotides are TGTGCCAGCAGCTTAGCTAGCGGGGGATGGACCGGGGAGCTGTTTTTT.